The 10 T cell receptor beta chains presented below share a single source sample, sequenced in a study of blood T cell repertoires in COVID-19. The table came from immunoSEQ multiplex PCR; TCRdb's copy has only in-frame clones and leaves some out. Of about 220,000 clones detected, around 89% appear once; the ten largest clones hold approximately 2.7%. Material: PBMCs or T cells enriched from blood (not recorded which). The receptor set was obtained from a woman under 40 who had recovered from COVID-19.

V gene TRBV19 combines with J gene TRBJ2-7, with TRBD1 matching over 8 bases. Trimming took 1 base from V and 3 from J; bases not matched to a gene: 5. Germline V CDR1 and CDR2: LNHDA, SQIVND (reference sequence). This CDR3 region has 15 residues. For the CDR3, the DNA is TGTGCCAGTAGTATAGCCCCACAGGGGGACTACGAGCAGTACTTC. Translation: CASSIAPQGDYEQYF.

V gene TRBV29-1 combines with J gene TRBJ1-5, with D possibly being TRBD1 (6 bases). Germline CDR1 and CDR2: SQVTM and ANQGSEA. This CDR3 contains 13 residues. V dropped 4 bases and J dropped 6 bases, with 13 bases sitting between them. CDR3 in amino acids: CSVALPGVQPQHF. The CDR3 DNA is TGCAGCGTTGCTCTGCCAGGGGTTCAGCCCCAGCATTTT.

The rearrangement uses TRBV7-9 and TRBJ1-2; D is uncertain. Per germline, CDR1 SEHNR and CDR2 FQNEAQ (reference sequence). CDR3 length: 14 amino acids. V was cut by 5 bases and J by 2 bases, with 12 bases left in between. The CDR3 DNA reads as TGTGCCAGCAGCAAACAACAGACCAACTATGGCTACACCTTC. It yields the protein CASSKQQTNYGYTF.

V gene TRBV4-1 combines with J gene TRBJ2-7; 7 positions match TRBD1. Germline loops: CDR1 MGHRA, CDR2 YSYEKL. With 4 bases clipped from V and 2 bases from J, the junction kept 5 bases outside the gene matches. The CDR3 is made up of 14 amino acids. CDR3 residues: CASSLGQDTYEQYF. CDR3 nucleotide sequence: TGCGCCAGCAGCCTCGGACAGGACACCTACGAGCAGTACTTC.

This clone was recorded once. The rearrangement links TRBV25-1 to TRBJ1-6; D unresolved. CDR3 size: 14 residues. Germline lookup yields CDR1 MGHDK and CDR2 SYGVNS. With 7 bases removed from V and 3 bases from J, the gap between germline ends came to 10 bases. The CDR3 sequence: CASMMEGYNSPLHF. CDR3 nucleotide sequence: TGTGCCAGCATGATGGAGGGCTATAATTCACCCCTCCACTTT.

V gene TRBV6-4 combines with J gene TRBJ2-5, with 9 bases aligning to TRBD2. This CDR3 is built from 18 residues. J lost 5 bases, V lost 0 bases, and 13 bases had no gene match. Germline CDR1 is MRHNA and CDR2 is SNTAGT. The CDR3 nucleotides read TGTGCCAGCAGTGACTCAAAGGCGGGGGGGCCGAGGGATGAGACCCAGTACTTC. It yields the protein CASSDSKAGGPRDETQYF.

This clone was counted once. This chain uses TRBV6-5 with TRBJ1-2, with D unclear. The CDR3 extends over 13 amino acids. V was clipped by 2 bases and J by 4 bases, with 8 bases between them. Germline V gene lookup returns CDR1 MNHEY and CDR2 SVGAGI. The CDR3: CASSYGEGYGYTF. DNA of the CDR3: TGTGCCAGCAGTTACGGGGAGGGCTATGGCTACACCTTC.

This chain uses TRBV6-2 or TRBV6-3 with TRBJ2-5; 8 bases map to TRBD2. CDR3 size: 15 residues. V gave up 4 bases and J gave up 6 bases; unmatched junction bases: 10. From germline, CDR1 is MNHEY and CDR2 SVGEGT. CDR3 sequence (DNA): TGTGCCAGCAGTTTACTGTCCGGACTAGCAAAGACCCAGTACTTC. It yields the protein CASSLLSGLAKTQYF.

V is TRBV4-1 and J is TRBJ1-1; a weak D match, TRBD1 (6 bases). Trimming left V 1 base short and J 11 bases short, with 23 bases between. CDR3 length: 16 residues. Germline values: CDR1 MGHRA, CDR2 YSYEKL. CDR3 coding DNA: TGCGCCAGCAGCCAAGTCCTTAGCCGGGGACACCGCCAGGCTTTCTTT. Translation gives CASSQVLSRGHRQAFF.

The chain carries TRBV25-1 and TRBJ1-5, with D unclear. The CDR3 has 12 amino acids. The V gene's germline CDR1 is MGHDK and CDR2 SYGVNS. V lost 9 bases, J lost 9 bases, and 15 bases lay in between. CDR3: CASGGGLGPQHF. Written as DNA, the CDR3 is TGTGCCAGTGGTGGAGGATTAGGGCCCCAGCATTTT.